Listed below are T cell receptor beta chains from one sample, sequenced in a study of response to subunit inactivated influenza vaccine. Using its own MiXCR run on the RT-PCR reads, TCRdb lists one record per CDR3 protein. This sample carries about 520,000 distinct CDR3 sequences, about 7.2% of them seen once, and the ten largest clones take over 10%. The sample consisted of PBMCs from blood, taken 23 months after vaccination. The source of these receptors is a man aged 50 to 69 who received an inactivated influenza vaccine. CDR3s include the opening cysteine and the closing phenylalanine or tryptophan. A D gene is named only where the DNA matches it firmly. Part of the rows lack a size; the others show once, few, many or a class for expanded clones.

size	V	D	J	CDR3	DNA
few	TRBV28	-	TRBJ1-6	CASSPSGNSPLHF	TGTGCCAGCAGTCCCTCGGGGAATTCACCCCTCCACTTT
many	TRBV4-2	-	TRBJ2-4	CASSQDSGLAKNIQYF	TGTGCCAGCAGCCAAGATAGCGGACTAGCCAAAAACATTCAGTACTTC
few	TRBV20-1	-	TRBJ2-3	CSAALDSVTDTQYF	TGCAGTGCGGCACTAGATTCGGTTACAGATACGCAGTATTTT
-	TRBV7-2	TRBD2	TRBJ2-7	CASSLLAGGLSYEQYF	TGTGCCAGCAGCCTGCTAGCGGGGGGGCTCTCCTACGAGCAGTACTTC
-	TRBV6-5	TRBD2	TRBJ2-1	CASSYSRFQREGYNEQFF	TGTGCCAGCAGTTACTCGAGATTTCAGCGGGAGGGCTACAATGAGCAGTTCTTC
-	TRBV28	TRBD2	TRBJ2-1	CASSLFPGLAYNEQFF	TGTGCCAGCAGTTTATTCCCGGGACTAGCCTACAATGAGCAGTTCTTC
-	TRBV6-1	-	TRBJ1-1	CASSLTGRWTEAFF	TGTGCCAGCAGTCTTACAGGGAGGTGGACTGAAGCTTTCTTT
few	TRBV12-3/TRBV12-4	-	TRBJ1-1	CASRKLLSDPEAFF	TGTGCCAGCAGGAAACTACTAAGTGATCCTGAAGCTTTCTTT
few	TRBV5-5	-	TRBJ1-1	CASSLYRGAGTEAFF	TGTGCCAGCAGCTTGTATCGGGGGGCGGGCACTGAAGCTTTCTTT
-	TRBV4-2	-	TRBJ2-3	CASSQVVIGAFTDTQYF	TGTGCCAGCAGCCAAGTTGTCATCGGGGCCTTCACAGATACGCAGTATTTT
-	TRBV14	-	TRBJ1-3	CASSQVLTNSGNTIYF	TGTGCCAGCAGCCAAGTCCTAACCAACTCTGGAAACACCATATATTTT
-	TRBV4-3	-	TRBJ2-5	CASSRFRDQETQYF	TGCGCCAGCAGCCGCTTCCGGGACCAAGAGACCCAGTACTTC
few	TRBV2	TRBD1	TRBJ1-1	CASSERAGGRAFF	TGTGCCAGCAGTGAAAGAGCAGGGGGAAGAGCTTTCTTT
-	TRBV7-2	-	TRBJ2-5	CASSLMAGAQETQYF	TGTGCCAGCAGCTTGATGGCGGGGGCCCAAGAGACCCAGTACTTC
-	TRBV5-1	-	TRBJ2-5	CASSLKDSRETQYF	TGCGCCAGCAGCTTGAAGGACTCACGGGAGACCCAGTACTTC
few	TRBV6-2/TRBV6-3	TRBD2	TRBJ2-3	CASSYQEAGAPDTQYF	TGTGCCAGCAGTTACCAAGAAGCGGGAGCCCCAGATACGCAGTATTTT
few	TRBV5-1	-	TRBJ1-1	CASSLGLPGGTEAFF	TGCGCCAGCAGCTTGGGCCTTCCCGGTGGCACTGAAGCTTTCTTT
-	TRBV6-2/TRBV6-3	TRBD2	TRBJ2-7	CASSYLLARKSYEQYF	TGTGCCAGCAGTTACCTACTAGCGCGAAAGAGCTACGAGCAGTACTTC
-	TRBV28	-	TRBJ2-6	CASSSYTLSGANVLTF	TGTGCCAGCAGTTCCTACACCCTCTCTGGGGCCAACGTCCTGACTTTC
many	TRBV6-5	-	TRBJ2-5	CASSATSTETQYF	TGTGCCAGCAGCGCGACTAGTACAGAGACCCAGTACTTC
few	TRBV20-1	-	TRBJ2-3	CSARPETGSTDTQYF	TGCAGTGCTAGACCAGAGACAGGTAGCACAGATACGCAGTATTTT
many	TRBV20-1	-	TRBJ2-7	CSAALGARGEQYF	TGCAGTGCAGCCCTAGGTGCCCGGGGGGAGCAGTACTTC
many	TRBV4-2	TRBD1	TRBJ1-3	CASSQAGGQSGNTIYF	TGTGCCAGCAGCCAAGCCGGGGGACAGTCTGGAAACACCATATATTTT
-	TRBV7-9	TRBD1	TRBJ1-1	CASSLEGAGGTEAFF	TGTGCCAGCAGCTTAGAGGGGGCAGGGGGCACTGAAGCTTTCTTT
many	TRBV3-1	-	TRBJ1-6	CASSQDLPGFNSPLHF	TGTGCCAGCAGCCAAGATCTTCCGGGGTTTAATTCACCCCTCCACTTT
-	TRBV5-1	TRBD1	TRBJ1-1	CASRTQPGGSGTEAFF	TGCGCCAGCAGGACTCAGCCAGGGGGATCGGGAACTGAAGCTTTCTTT
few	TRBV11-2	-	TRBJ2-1	CASSLMIGETPYNEQFF	TGTGCCAGCAGCCTTATGATTGGGGAAACCCCTTACAATGAGCAGTTCTTC
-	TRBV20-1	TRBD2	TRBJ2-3	CSARGTSGMSTDTQYF	TGCAGTGCTAGAGGGACTAGCGGGATGAGCACAGATACGCAGTATTTT
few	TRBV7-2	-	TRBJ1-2	CASSLGTGTYGYTF	TGTGCCAGCAGCTTAGGTACAGGGACCTATGGCTACACCTTC
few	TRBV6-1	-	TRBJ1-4	CASSRGRGAEKLFF	TGTGCCAGCAGTCGAGGGAGGGGAGCTGAAAAACTGTTTTTT
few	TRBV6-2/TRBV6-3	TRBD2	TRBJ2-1	CASSYAGLAGGSSYNEQFF	TGTGCCAGCAGTTACGCGGGACTAGCGGGGGGGAGCTCCTACAATGAGCAGTTCTTC
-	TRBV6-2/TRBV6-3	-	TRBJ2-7	CASSSRQNEQYF	TGTGCCAGCAGTTCGAGACAAAACGAGCAGTACTTC
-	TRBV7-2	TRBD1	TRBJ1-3	CASSKDRVNTIYF	TGTGCCAGCAGCAAGGACAGGGTAAACACCATATATTTT
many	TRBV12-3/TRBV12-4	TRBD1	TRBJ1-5	CASSLAGGLQPQHF	TGTGCCAGCAGTTTAGCAGGGGGCCTTCAGCCCCAGCATTTT
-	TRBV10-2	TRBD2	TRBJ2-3	CASRKRETTDTQYF	TGCGCCAGCCGCAAGCGGGAGACCACAGATACGCAGTATTTT
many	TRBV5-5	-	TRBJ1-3	CASSPGTLSSGNTIYF	TGTGCCAGCAGTCCCGGGACATTGAGCTCTGGAAACACCATATATTTT
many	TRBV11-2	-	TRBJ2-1	CASSLVWGNNEQFF	TGTGCCAGCAGCTTAGTTTGGGGAAACAATGAGCAGTTCTTC
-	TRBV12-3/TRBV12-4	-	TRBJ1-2	CASSSSPRDYGYTF	TGTGCCAGCAGTTCCTCTCCACGAGATTATGGCTACACCTTC
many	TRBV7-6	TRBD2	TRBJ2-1	CASSSLAEGKNEQFF	TGTGCCAGCAGCTCCCTAGCGGAAGGGAAGAATGAGCAGTTCTTC
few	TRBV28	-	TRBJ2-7	CASSTRQNRGDEQYF	TGTGCCAGCAGTACTAGACAGAATAGGGGAGACGAGCAGTACTTC
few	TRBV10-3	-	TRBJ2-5	CAISDPWGAQETQYF	TGTGCCATCAGTGATCCGTGGGGGGCACAAGAGACCCAGTACTTC
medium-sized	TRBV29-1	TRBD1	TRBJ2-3	CSVGDRGRLSSTDTQYF	TGCAGCGTTGGTGACAGGGGGCGTCTTTCTAGCACAGATACGCAGTATTTT
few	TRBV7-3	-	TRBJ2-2	CASSSTATGELFF	TGTGCCAGCAGCTCAACAGCAACCGGGGAGCTGTTTTTT
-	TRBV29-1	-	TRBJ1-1	CSVLASGANTEAFF	TGCAGCGTGCTGGCCTCCGGGGCGAACACTGAAGCTTTCTTT
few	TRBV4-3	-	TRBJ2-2	CASSQSLARGVGGELFF	TGCGCCAGCAGCCAATCCCTAGCTAGGGGTGTTGGCGGGGAGCTGTTTTTT
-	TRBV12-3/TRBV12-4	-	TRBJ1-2	CASSRQRTNYGYTF	TGTGCCAGCAGTCGACAGCGAACAAACTATGGCTACACCTTC